This T cell receptor beta chain originates from a study of blood T cell repertoires in COVID-19 (dated by TCRdb to the early 2020s). Describing the broader study: Collaborator samples came from the United States, Italy and Spain and covered acute and convalescent phases of COVID-19. The prospective study material was composed of cDNA or gDNA derived from T cells, B-cell-depleted T cells, or PBMCs. The dataset comprised deeply sampled blood TCRbeta repertoires from subjects exposed to, actively infected with, or recovered from COVID-19. The repertoires were released in a freely available public database meant as a resource for research on the immune response to SARS-CoV-2. Samples were obtained from the ongoing ImmuneRACE study (first 160 participants) and from over 1,000 subjects provided by 6 global collaborators. A de-identified subject ID, COVID-19 status, age in years and sex were almost always included in the sample metadata. Where available, HLA class I and class II types were obtained from metadata supplied by the sample provider rather than from assay-based typing. Overall study results and their limits: The quantity of clinical and demographic metadata differed by source and by participant and was supplied without curation.

The collaborating institutions used their own protocols to collect whole blood in K2EDTA tubes. For TCRbeta analysis, collaborator samples were shipped as frozen whole blood, as isolated PBMCs, or as DNA extracted from either sample type. On this clone: It lacks a known antigen. No much larger clone exists at a distance of one base, and base qualities are not known.

The CDR3 starts with the cysteine, ends with the phenylalanine, and has 16 residues. Left in the record is the CDR3 DNA by itself, 48 bases read in frame from the first base. The germline V gene (reference sequence) sets CDR1 to LNHDA and CDR2 to SQIVND. For this chain, trimming is 6 bases at the V end and 3 bases at the J end, and the number of junction bases without a gene match is 10. TCRbeta CDR3 regions were amplified from genomic DNA by means of the immunoSEQ Assay, a bias-controlled multiplex PCR. The published analysis was carried out like this. The number of nucleated cells in each sample was estimated from the amplification of reference gene primers within the assay. To quantify the absolute abundance of each unique TCRbeta CDR3 rearrangement, sequence reads were collapsed and filtered. For each sample, productive Simpson clonality was calculated by taking the square root of Simpson's diversity index across productive rearrangements. TCRdb obtained this table from immuneACCESS and retained in-frame rearrangements with V and J assigned. These tables miss some clones; where compared with another copy, unresolved V genes account for less than half of the shortfall, and the remainder is unexplained. That table is the source of V, J and clone size, and D and trimming were worked out from the DNA. For this sample the table gives tens of thousands of clones, of which over 80% were detected only once. The top ten clones comprise about 5.3% of the sample.

Sequenced input: peripheral blood. The sequence derives from a man between 50 and 59 years old with active COVID-19. The rearranged segments are TRBV19 and TRBJ2-7; 11 of the junction bases match TRBD1. Here is the DNA: TGTGCCAGTAGGAGATCTGGACAGGGGGCCGACTACGAGCAGTACTTC. The resulting protein is CASRRSGQGADYEQYF. The entire variable domain, with the stretches around the CDR3 drawn from the reference TRBV19 and TRBJ2-7 proteins, is DGGITQSPKYLFRKEGQNVTLSCEQNLNHDAMYWYRQDPGQGLRLIYYSQIVNDFQKGDIAEGYSVSREKKESFPLTVTSAQKNPTAFYLCASRRSGQGADYEQYFGPGTRLTVT.